This TCR beta chain was captured by sequencing in a study of blood T cell repertoires in COVID-19. Turning to the study itself: PBMCs, B-cell-depleted T cells, or T cells were the source of the cDNA or gDNA that made up the material.

In the original processing: Amplification with reference gene primers provided the estimates of nucleated cell counts. The repertoire was sequenced with immunoSEQ multiplex PCR; TCRdb's copy has only in-frame clones and lacks some. The V and J calls and clone size are taken from that table; D and trimming were inferred from the DNA. The sample gives approximately 80,000 clones, approximately 80% of which show up once; more than 2% is in the top ten. Germline loops: CDR1 SGDLS, CDR2 YYNGEE. The CDR3 totals 15 residues. The junction had 6 bases not matched to a gene; V was cut back by 3 bases and J by 4 bases.

This TCR derives from a woman in her 70s with acute or convalescent COVID-19. The chain joins TRBV9 to TRBJ1-1; 10 bases map to TRBD1. What was sequenced was peripheral blood. The CDR3 region has the DNA TGTGCCAGCAGCGCCCGGGACAGGGGACTCACTGAAGCTTTCTTT. Its translation is CASSARDRGLTEAFF.